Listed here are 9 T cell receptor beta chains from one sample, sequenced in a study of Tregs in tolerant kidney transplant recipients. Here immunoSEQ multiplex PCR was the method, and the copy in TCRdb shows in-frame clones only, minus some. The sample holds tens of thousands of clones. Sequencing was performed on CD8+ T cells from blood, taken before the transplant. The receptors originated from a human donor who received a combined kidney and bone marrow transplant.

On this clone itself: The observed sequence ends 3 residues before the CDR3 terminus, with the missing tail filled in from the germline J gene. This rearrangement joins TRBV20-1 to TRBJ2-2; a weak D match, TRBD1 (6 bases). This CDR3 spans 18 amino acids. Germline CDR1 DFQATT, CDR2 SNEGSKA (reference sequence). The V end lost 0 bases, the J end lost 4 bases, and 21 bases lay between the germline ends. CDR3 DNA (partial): TGCAGTGCTAGAGATCGAACAGGGACCCTAATGGGCACCGGGGAG. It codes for CSARDRTGTLMGTGE. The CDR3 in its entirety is CSARDRTGTLMGTGELFF.

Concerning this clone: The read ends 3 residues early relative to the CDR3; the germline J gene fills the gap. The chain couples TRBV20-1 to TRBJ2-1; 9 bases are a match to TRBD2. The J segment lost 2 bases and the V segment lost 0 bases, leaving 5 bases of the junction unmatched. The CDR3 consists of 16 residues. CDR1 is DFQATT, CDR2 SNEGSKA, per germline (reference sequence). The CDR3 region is CSARDRLAVTYNEQFF. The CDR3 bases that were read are TGCAGTGCTAGAGACCGACTAGCGGTCACCTACAATGAG.

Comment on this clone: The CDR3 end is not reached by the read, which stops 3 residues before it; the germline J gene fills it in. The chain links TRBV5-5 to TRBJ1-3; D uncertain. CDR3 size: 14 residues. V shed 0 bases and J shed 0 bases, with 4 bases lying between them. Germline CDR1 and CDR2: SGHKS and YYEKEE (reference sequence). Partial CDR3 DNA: TGTGCCAGCAGCTTGGTAGACTCTGGAAACACC. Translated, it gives CASSLVDSGNT. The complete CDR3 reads CASSLVDSGNTIYF.

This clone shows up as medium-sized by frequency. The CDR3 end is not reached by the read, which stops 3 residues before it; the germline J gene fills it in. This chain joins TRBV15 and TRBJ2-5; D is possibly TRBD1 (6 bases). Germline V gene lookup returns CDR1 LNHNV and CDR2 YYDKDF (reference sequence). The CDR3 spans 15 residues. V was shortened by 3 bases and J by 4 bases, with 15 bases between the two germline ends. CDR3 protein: CATSSAAGVGETQYF. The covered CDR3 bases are TGTGCCACCAGCAGTGCGGCAGGGGTGGGAGAGACC.

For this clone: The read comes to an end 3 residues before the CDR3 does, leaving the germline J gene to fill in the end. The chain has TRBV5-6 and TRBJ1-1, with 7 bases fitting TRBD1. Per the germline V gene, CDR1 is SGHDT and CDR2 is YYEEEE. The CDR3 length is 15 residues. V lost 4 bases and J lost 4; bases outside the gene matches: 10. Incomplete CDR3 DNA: TGTGCCAGCAGCGATGGGACAGCAAGGCCCACTGAA. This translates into CASSDGTARPTE. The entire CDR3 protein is CASSDGTARPTEAFF.

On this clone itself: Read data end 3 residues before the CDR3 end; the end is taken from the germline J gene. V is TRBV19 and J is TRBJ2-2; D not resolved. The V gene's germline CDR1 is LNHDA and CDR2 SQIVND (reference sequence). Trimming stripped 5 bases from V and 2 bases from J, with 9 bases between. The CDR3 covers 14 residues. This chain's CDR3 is CASSWPANTGELFF. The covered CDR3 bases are TGTGCCAGTAGTTGGCCCGCTAACACCGGGGAG.

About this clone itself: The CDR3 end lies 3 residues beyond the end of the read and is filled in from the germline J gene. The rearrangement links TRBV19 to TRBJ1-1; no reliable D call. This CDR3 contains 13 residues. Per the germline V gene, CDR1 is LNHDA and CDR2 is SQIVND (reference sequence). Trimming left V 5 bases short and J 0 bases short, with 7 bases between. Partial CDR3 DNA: TGTGCCAGTAGTTCCTCTATGAACACTGAA. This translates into CASSSSMNTE. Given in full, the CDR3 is CASSSSMNTEAFF.

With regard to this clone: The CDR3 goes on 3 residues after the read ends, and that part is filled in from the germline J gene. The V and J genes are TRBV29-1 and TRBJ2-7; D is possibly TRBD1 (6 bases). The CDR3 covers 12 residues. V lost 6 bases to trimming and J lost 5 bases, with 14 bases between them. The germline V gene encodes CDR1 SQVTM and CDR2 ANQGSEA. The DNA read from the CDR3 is TGCAGCGTGCTGGGGGCGAACCACGAG. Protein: CSVLGANHE. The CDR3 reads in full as CSVLGANHEQYF.

The covered CDR3 bases are TGTGCCAGCAGCTTGGGCCGGGGGGCCCTCGAG. This translates into CASSLGRGALE. The full CDR3 reads CASSLGRGALEQYF. The chain uses TRBV5-6 and TRBJ2-7, with D maybe TRBD2 (7 bases). The sequenced fragment ends 3 residues before the CDR3 boundary, so the rest is inferred from the germline J gene. V was trimmed by 0 bases and J by 6 bases, leaving 13 bases between them. This CDR3 comprises 14 residues. Germline loops: CDR1 SGHDT, CDR2 YYEEEE.